Listed below are T cell receptor beta chains from one sample, sequenced in a study of vaccination effects on CD4 cells after COVID-19. These TCRs' antigens remain unknown. The repertoire was sequenced with immunoSEQ multiplex PCR; TCRdb's copy has only in-frame clones and lacks some. The sample records around 28,000 clones, around 79% being singletons. The sequences come from CD4+ T cells from PBMCs cultured with HCoV-NL63 spike peptides, collected before COVID-19 vaccination. Receptors were obtained from a human donor who had a prior SARS-CoV-2 infection. Each CDR3 is given with its conserved first and last residue. D genes are given only for firm matches. Clone size appears in some rows only: once, few, many, or a class for an expanded clone.

v_gene	abundance	d_gene	j_gene	CDR3nt	CDR3aa
TRBV27	NA	TRBD2	TRBJ2-1	TGTGCCAGCAGTTTATCACTAGCGGGAGTCGCGTACAATGAGCAGTTCTTC	CASSLSLAGVAYNEQFF
TRBV18	NA	NA	TRBJ1-3	TGTGCCAGCTCACCATCACCCACGTACTCTGGAAACACCATATATTTT	CASSPSPTYSGNTIYF
TRBV6-5	NA	NA	TRBJ2-5	TGTGCCAGCAGTCCGGCGGCCCTATCTAAGCAGACCCAGTACTTC	CASSPAALSKQTQYF
TRBV2	NA	TRBD1	TRBJ2-1	TGTGCCAGCAGGAGACTCTTCCGGGACAGGGGGCGGGGTGAGCAGTTCTTC	CASRRLFRDRGRGEQFF
TRBV18	NA	NA	TRBJ2-7	TGTGCCAGCTCACCATCCGGGACCTACGAGCAGTACTTC	CASSPSGTYEQYF
TRBV10-3	once	NA	TRBJ1-1	TGTGCCATCAGTGGGGCAGGCTTGAACACTGAAGCTTTCTTT	CAISGAGLNTEAFF
TRBV9	NA	TRBD2	TRBJ2-1	TGTGCCAGCAGCGTAGTTCAGCGGGGGGATTTCCATGAGCAGTTCTTC	CASSVVQRGDFHEQFF
TRBV5-1	NA	NA	TRBJ2-2	TGCGCCAGCAGCACAATCCAGGGGCCCGGGGAGCTGTTTTTT	CASSTIQGPGELFF
TRBV4-1	NA	NA	TRBJ1-1	TGCGCCAGCAGCCAAGATGAGGGAGGTTGGAAAGAAGCTTTCTTT	CASSQDEGGWKEAFF
TRBV2	NA	TRBD1	TRBJ1-5	TGTGCCAGCACGCGGACAGGGACCGATCAGCCCCAGCATTTT	CASTRTGTDQPQHF
TRBV7-3	few	NA	TRBJ2-1	TGTGCCAGCAGCTTAGCGGGACAGAATGAGCAGTTCTTC	CASSLAGQNEQFF
TRBV18	NA	NA	TRBJ1-3	TGTGCCAGCTCATTCGGGACCGGCTCTGGAAACACCATATATTTT	CASSFGTGSGNTIYF
TRBV6-5	NA	NA	TRBJ2-3	TGTGCCAGCAGTTACGGTGTTTCGTTTTTTCAGTATTTT	CASSYGVSFFQYF
TRBV6-1	NA	NA	TRBJ1-2	TGTGCCAGCAGTGAAGCTGGACAGCTTAACTATGGCTACACCTTC	CASSEAGQLNYGYTF
TRBV7-9	NA	NA	TRBJ1-2	TGTGCCAGCAGCCTCAGAGGAAGCTATGGCTACACCTTC	CASSLRGSYGYTF
TRBV18	NA	NA	TRBJ2-6	TGTGCCAGCTCACGTGGGGACTCTGGGGCCAACGTCCTGACTTTC	CASSRGDSGANVLTF
TRBV7-8	NA	TRBD1	TRBJ1-1	TGTGCCAGCAGGCGGCAGGGGGTGGATGAAGCTTTCTTT	CASRRQGVDEAFF
TRBV7-3	NA	NA	TRBJ2-2	TGTGCCAGCAGCTTAACGTTCGGGGGCGGGGCCGGGGAGCTGTTTTTT	CASSLTFGGGAGELFF
TRBV5-5	few	NA	TRBJ1-6	TGTGCCAGCAGCTTTTCCCAGTCACAGGCTTATTCACCCCTCCACTTT	CASSFSQSQAYSPLHF
TRBV3-1/TRBV3-2	NA	NA	TRBJ1-4	TGTGCCAGCAGCCAGTATATGGTGACTAATGAAAAACTGTTTTTT	CASSQYMVTNEKLFF
TRBV20-1	NA	NA	TRBJ1-5	TGCAGTGCTAGTAAAGGGTTAAATGAGCCCCAGCATTTT	CSASKGLNEPQHF
TRBV27	NA	NA	TRBJ1-6	TGTGCCAGCAGACCCGTTTCCTCCTATAATTCACCCCTCCACTTT	CASRPVSSYNSPLHF
TRBV9	few	NA	TRBJ1-2	TGTGCCAGCAGCGCCTTACAGGAAGACTATGGCTACACCTTC	CASSALQEDYGYTF
TRBV7-9	few	TRBD2	TRBJ2-1	TGTGCCAGCAGCAGGCCCCCGGGACTAAAACCCTACAATGAGCAGTTCTTC	CASSRPPGLKPYNEQFF
TRBV6-5	once	TRBD1	TRBJ1-4	TGTGCCAGCAGTCCCGGACAGGGGAATGAAAAACTGTTTTTT	CASSPGQGNEKLFF
TRBV5-4	NA	NA	TRBJ2-7	TGTGCCAGCAGCTTGGTAGGCGATTCTCCCTACGAGCAGTACTTC	CASSLVGDSPYEQYF
TRBV3-1/TRBV3-2	NA	TRBD2	TRBJ2-5	TGTGCCAGCAGTGGGACTAGCGGGGGGATTCAAGAGACCCAGTACTTC	CASSGTSGGIQETQYF
TRBV5-6	NA	NA	TRBJ1-5	TGTGCCAGCAGCTCGAGTGGGCGCAATCAGCCCCAGCATTTT	CASSSSGRNQPQHF